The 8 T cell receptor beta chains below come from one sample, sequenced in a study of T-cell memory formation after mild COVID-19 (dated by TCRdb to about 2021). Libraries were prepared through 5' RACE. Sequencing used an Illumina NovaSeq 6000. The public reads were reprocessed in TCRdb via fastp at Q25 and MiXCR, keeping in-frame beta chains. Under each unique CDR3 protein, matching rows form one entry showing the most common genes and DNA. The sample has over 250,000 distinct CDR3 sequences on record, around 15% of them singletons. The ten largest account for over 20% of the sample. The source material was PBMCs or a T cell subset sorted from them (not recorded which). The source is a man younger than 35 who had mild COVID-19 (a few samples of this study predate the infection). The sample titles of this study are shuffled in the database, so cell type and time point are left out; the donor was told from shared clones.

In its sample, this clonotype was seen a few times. This CDR3 reads CSARIGGAAYEQYF. CDR3 bases: TGCAGTGCTAGAATCGGCGGGGCCGCCTACGAGCAGTACTTC. V is TRBV20-1 and J is TRBJ2-7, with D maybe TRBD2 (6 bases). The V gene lost 2 bases and the J gene lost 2 bases, with 13 bases spanning the gap. CDR1 is DFQATT and CDR2 is SNEGSKA in the germline V gene (reference sequence). The CDR3 totals 14 residues.

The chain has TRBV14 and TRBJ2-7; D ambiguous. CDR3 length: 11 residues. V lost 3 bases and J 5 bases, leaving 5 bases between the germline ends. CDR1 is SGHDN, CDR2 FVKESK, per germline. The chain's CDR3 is CASSHVNEQYF. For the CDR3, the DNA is TGTGCCAGCAGCCACGTGAACGAGCAGTACTTC.

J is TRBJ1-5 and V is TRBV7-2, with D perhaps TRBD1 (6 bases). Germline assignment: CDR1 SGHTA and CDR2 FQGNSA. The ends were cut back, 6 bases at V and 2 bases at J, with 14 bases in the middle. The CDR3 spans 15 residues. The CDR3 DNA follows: TGTGCCAGCAGACCGGGGGCGGCGGGCAATCAGCCCCAGCATTTT. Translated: CASRPGAAGNQPQHF.

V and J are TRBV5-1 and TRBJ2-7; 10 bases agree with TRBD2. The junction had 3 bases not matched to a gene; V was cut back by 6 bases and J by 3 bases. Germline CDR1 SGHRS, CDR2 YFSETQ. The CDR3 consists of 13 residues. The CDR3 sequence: CASKERGGYEQYF. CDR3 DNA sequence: TGCGCCAGCAAAGAGCGGGGGGGCTACGAGCAGTACTTC.

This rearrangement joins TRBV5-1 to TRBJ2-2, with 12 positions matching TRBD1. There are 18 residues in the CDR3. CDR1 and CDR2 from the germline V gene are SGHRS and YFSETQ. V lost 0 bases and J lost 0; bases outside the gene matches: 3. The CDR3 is CASSLEGQGATNTGELFF. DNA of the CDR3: TGCGCCAGCAGCTTGGAGGGACAGGGGGCAACGAACACCGGGGAGCTGTTTTTT. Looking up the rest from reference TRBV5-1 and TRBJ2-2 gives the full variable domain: KAGVTQTPRYLIKTRGQQVTLSCSPISGHRSVSWYQQTPGQGLQFLFEYFSETQRNKGNFPGRFSGRQFSNSRSEMNVSTLELGDSALYLCASSLEGQGATNTGELFFGEGSRLTVL.

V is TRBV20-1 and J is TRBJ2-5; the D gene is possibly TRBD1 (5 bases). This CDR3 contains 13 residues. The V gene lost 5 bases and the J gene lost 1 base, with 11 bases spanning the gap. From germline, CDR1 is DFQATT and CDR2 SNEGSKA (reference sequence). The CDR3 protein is CSAYRTPQETQYF. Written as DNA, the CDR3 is TGCAGTGCTTACCGGACACCCCAAGAGACCCAGTACTTC.

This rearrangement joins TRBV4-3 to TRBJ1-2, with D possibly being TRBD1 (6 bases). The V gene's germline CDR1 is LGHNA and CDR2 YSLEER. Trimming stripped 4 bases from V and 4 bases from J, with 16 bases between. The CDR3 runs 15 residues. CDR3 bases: TGCGCCAGCAGCCGAACAGGGCCCCTAGGCTATGGCTACACCTTC. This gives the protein CASSRTGPLGYGYTF.

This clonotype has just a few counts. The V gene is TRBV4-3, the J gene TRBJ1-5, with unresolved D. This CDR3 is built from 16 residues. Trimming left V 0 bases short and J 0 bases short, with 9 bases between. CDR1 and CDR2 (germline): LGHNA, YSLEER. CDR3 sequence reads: CASSQDAGPSNQPQHF. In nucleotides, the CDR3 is TGCGCCAGCAGCCAAGATGCGGGCCCTAGCAATCAGCCCCAGCATTTT.